This entry concerns a single TCR beta chain. Sequencing targeted expressed TCRB transcripts, as all isolated RNA had been reverse transcribed. The average output of naive, central memory and regulatory T cell samples was approximately 3.6 million reads. Sequencing was performed with immunoSEQ multiplex PCR; in TCRdb, only in-frame clones are kept and a portion is missing. The data hold about 900,000 clones, with 17% observed a single time. From germline, CDR1 is SEHNR and CDR2 FQNEAQ (reference sequence). V dropped 4 bases and J dropped 5 bases, with 16 bases sitting between them. The CDR3 has 15 residues. This sample was included in a study of beta chain features in type 1 diabetes.

The rearrangement joins TRBV7-9 to TRBJ2-3; a weak D match, TRBD1 (6 bases). Specimen: naive CD4+ T cells from blood. This TCR came from a woman between 18 and 30 years old in good health. The CDR3 spells CASSSTGNAIDTQYF. The CDR3 DNA reads as TGTGCCAGCAGCTCTACAGGGAATGCCATAGATACGCAGTATTTT.